The text below deals with one T cell receptor (beta chain). J gave up 9 bases and V 2 bases, and 6 bases lay outside the gene matches. Germline-derived CDR1 and CDR2 are SNHLY and FYNNEI. The CDR3 is 14 amino acids. This record comes from a study of blood T cell repertoires in COVID-19. Study at large: Sites across the United States, Italy and Spain contributed samples from acute and convalescent COVID-19. Sources were T cells, B-cell-depleted T cells, or PBMCs; the material itself was cDNA or gDNA.

Under the authors' procedure: Reference gene primer amplification gave estimated nucleated cell counts. Clones were read by immunoSEQ multiplex PCR, and TCRdb kept only the in-frame ones, dropping some. The V and J calls and clone size come from that table; D and trimming were worked out from the DNA. The sample yields roughly 16,000 clones, around 82% seen once. The sequence came from a man in his sixties with active or convalescent COVID-19. V gene TRBV2 combines with J gene TRBJ2-1; TRBD2 matches at 8 bases. Specimen: peripheral blood. The CDR3 region has the DNA TGTGCCAGCAGTGAAAAGCGGGGGATAAGTGAGCAGTTCTTC. This encodes CASSEKRGISEQFF.